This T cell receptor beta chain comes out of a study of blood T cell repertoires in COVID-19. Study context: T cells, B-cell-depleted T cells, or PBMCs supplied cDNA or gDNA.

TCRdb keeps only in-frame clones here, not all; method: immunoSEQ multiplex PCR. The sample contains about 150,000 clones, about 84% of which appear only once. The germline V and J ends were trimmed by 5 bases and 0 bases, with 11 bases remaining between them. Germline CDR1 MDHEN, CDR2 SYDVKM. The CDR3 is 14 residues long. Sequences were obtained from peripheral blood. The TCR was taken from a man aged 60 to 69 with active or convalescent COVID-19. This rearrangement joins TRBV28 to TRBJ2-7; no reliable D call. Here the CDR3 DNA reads TGTGCCAGCAGTAGAGGCACGAGCTCCTACGAGCAGTACTTC. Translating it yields CASSRGTSSYEQYF. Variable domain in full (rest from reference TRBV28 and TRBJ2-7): DVKVTQSSRYLVKRTGEKVFLECVQDMDHENMFWYRQDPGLGLRLIYFSYDVKMKEKGDIPEGYSVSREKKERFSLILESASTNQTSMYLCASSRGTSSYEQYFGPGTRLTVT.